This is a list of T cell receptor beta chains from one sample in a study of blood T cell repertoires in COVID-19. Sequenced by immunoSEQ multiplex PCR; TCRdb stores in-frame clones only, minus some. The sample holds 300,000 to 450,000 clones, roughly nine tenths seen once. The sample consisted of PBMCs or T cells enriched from blood (not recorded which). These receptors were obtained from a man aged 18 to 30 who had recovered from COVID-19. Each CDR3 is given with its conserved first and last residue. Each record gives: clone size, J gene, D gene, V gene, CDR3 DNA, CDR3 protein. D genes are given only for firm matches. Only some rows state a clone size, as once, few, many or a class for expanded clones.

clone_size: NA; j_call: TRBJ2-6; d_call: NA; v_call: TRBV4-2; cdr3_nt: TGTGCCAGCAGCCCCCGAGTCGACTCTGGGGCCAACGTCCTGACTTTC; cdr3_aa: CASSPRVDSGANVLTF
clone_size: NA; j_call: TRBJ2-2; d_call: TRBD1; v_call: TRBV7-8; cdr3_nt: TGTGCCAGCAGCCAGACCGGGACAGCAACCGGGGAGCTGTTTTTT; cdr3_aa: CASSQTGTATGELFF
clone_size: few; j_call: TRBJ2-5; d_call: NA; v_call: TRBV7-3; cdr3_nt: TGTGCCAGCAGCGAAACCCCCGGGTTCCAAGAGACCCAGTACTTC; cdr3_aa: CASSETPGFQETQYF
clone_size: NA; j_call: TRBJ1-5; d_call: NA; v_call: TRBV28; cdr3_nt: TGTGCCAGCAGTTCGGACAAGCCCCAGCATTTT; cdr3_aa: CASSSDKPQHF
clone_size: NA; j_call: TRBJ2-7; d_call: TRBD1; v_call: TRBV6-5; cdr3_nt: TGTGCCAGCAGTCCCGGGACAGGGGTTCACGAGCAGTACTTC; cdr3_aa: CASSPGTGVHEQYF
clone_size: NA; j_call: TRBJ2-3; d_call: NA; v_call: TRBV11-2; cdr3_nt: TGTGCCAGCAGCTTAACTAGTAAAGTCGATACGCAGTATTTT; cdr3_aa: CASSLTSKVDTQYF
clone_size: NA; j_call: TRBJ2-7; d_call: NA; v_call: TRBV5-1; cdr3_nt: TGCGCCAGCAGCTCCGGACTGGGGGAGCAGTACTTC; cdr3_aa: CASSSGLGEQYF
clone_size: NA; j_call: TRBJ2-2; d_call: NA; v_call: TRBV21-1; cdr3_nt: TGTGCCAGCAGCAAAGAGTCGGCCGGGGAGCTGTTTTTT; cdr3_aa: CASSKESAGELFF
clone_size: NA; j_call: TRBJ1-1; d_call: NA; v_call: TRBV12-3/TRBV12-4; cdr3_nt: TGTGCCAGCAGTTCCGGACAGACTGAAGCTTTCTTT; cdr3_aa: CASSSGQTEAFF
clone_size: NA; j_call: TRBJ1-2; d_call: NA; v_call: TRBV5-1; cdr3_nt: TGCGCCAGCAGCTCCCGGGGAGGACCGGATGGCTACACCTTC; cdr3_aa: CASSSRGGPDGYTF
clone_size: few; j_call: TRBJ1-5; d_call: NA; v_call: TRBV21-1; cdr3_nt: TGTGCCAGCAGCAAGGGCGGACAGGGTGTGTGCAATCAGCCCCAGCATTTT; cdr3_aa: CASSKGGQGVCNQPQHF
clone_size: NA; j_call: TRBJ2-5; d_call: TRBD2; v_call: TRBV7-3; cdr3_nt: TGTGCCAGCAGCTTAACGGGTGGGAGGGCCGAGAAGACCCAGTACTTC; cdr3_aa: CASSLTGGRAEKTQYF
clone_size: NA; j_call: TRBJ2-7; d_call: NA; v_call: TRBV12-5; cdr3_nt: TGTGCTAGTGGTTTGGTACTTGGGGCCTCCTCCTACGAGCAGTACTTC; cdr3_aa: CASGLVLGASSYEQYF
clone_size: NA; j_call: TRBJ2-7; d_call: TRBD1; v_call: TRBV9; cdr3_nt: TGTGCCAGCAGCCCGGGACAGGGAGGCTACGAGCAGTACTTC; cdr3_aa: CASSPGQGGYEQYF
clone_size: once; j_call: TRBJ2-7; d_call: TRBD2; v_call: TRBV2; cdr3_nt: TGTGCCAGCAGAGGTAGCGGGAGAGGGTACGAGCAGTACTTC; cdr3_aa: CASRGSGRGYEQYF
clone_size: NA; j_call: TRBJ1-2; d_call: NA; v_call: TRBV3-1/TRBV3-2; cdr3_nt: TGTGCCAGCAGGAACAGGGAGACTAACTATGGCTACACCTTC; cdr3_aa: CASRNRETNYGYTF
clone_size: NA; j_call: TRBJ2-7; d_call: TRBD1; v_call: TRBV7-3; cdr3_nt: TGTGCCAGCAGCTTAACAGGGGGCGACCCCTACGAGCAGTACTTC; cdr3_aa: CASSLTGGDPYEQYF
clone_size: NA; j_call: TRBJ2-7; d_call: NA; v_call: TRBV11-2; cdr3_nt: TGTGCCAGCAGCTTATCAGATGCCGCGGATTACGAGCAGTACTTC; cdr3_aa: CASSLSDAADYEQYF
clone_size: NA; j_call: TRBJ2-5; d_call: NA; v_call: TRBV7-6; cdr3_nt: TGTGCCAGCAGCTTAGGAGACAGAAACATCCAAGAGACCCAGTACTTC; cdr3_aa: CASSLGDRNIQETQYF
clone_size: NA; j_call: TRBJ1-4; d_call: NA; v_call: TRBV27; cdr3_nt: TGTGCCAGCAGTTTATTTGGACAGAATAATGAAAAACTGTTTTTT; cdr3_aa: CASSLFGQNNEKLFF
clone_size: NA; j_call: TRBJ2-5; d_call: TRBD2; v_call: TRBV18; cdr3_nt: TGTGCCAGCTCACTTCGTCTAGCGGGAGGACAAGAGACCCAGTACTTC; cdr3_aa: CASSLRLAGGQETQYF
clone_size: NA; j_call: TRBJ2-1; d_call: TRBD2; v_call: TRBV9; cdr3_nt: TGTGCCAGCAGCGAAGCAAGGACTAGCGGGAACAATGAGCAGTTCTTC; cdr3_aa: CASSEARTSGNNEQFF
clone_size: once; j_call: TRBJ2-1; d_call: NA; v_call: TRBV24-1; cdr3_nt: TGTGCCACCAGTGATCCCTATTACAATGAGCAGTTCTTC; cdr3_aa: CATSDPYYNEQFF
clone_size: NA; j_call: TRBJ2-1; d_call: TRBD1; v_call: TRBV6-6; cdr3_nt: TGTGCCAGCAGTTATCGGGACAGGGGGGGCGATGAGCAGTTCTTC; cdr3_aa: CASSYRDRGGDEQFF
clone_size: NA; j_call: TRBJ1-5; d_call: NA; v_call: TRBV18; cdr3_nt: TGTGCCAGCTCACTTCGACAGGGCAATCAGCCCCAGCATTTT; cdr3_aa: CASSLRQGNQPQHF
clone_size: NA; j_call: TRBJ1-4; d_call: NA; v_call: TRBV19; cdr3_nt: TGTGCCAGTCGCAGTGGGCAGAATCTAAATGAAAAACTGTTTTTT; cdr3_aa: CASRSGQNLNEKLFF